The present T cell receptor beta chain was sequenced within a study of shared clonotypes between healthy human individuals. Notes on the study in general: The sole specimen, blood, was sampled, and tissue repertoires likely differ.

Trimming shortened V by 0 bases and J by 12 bases, and 6 bases separated the two germline ends. The CDR3 consists of 12 residues. Germline loops: CDR1 MNHNS, CDR2 SASEGT. Libraries were prepared by immunoSEQ multiplex PCR; TCRdb keeps only in-frame clonotypes and omits some of them. The sample comprises millions of clones, around 90% of which are singletons, and roughly 0.13% rests with the top ten. Worth noting for this clone: Its antigen is unidentified.

The chain has TRBV6-1 and TRBJ1-6; D is uncertain. This clonotype originated in a man in his late teens or twenties in good health. Sequencing was performed on naive CD4+ T cells sorted from blood. Stated subset: CD45RA+ positively selected. CDR3 in amino acids: CASSEADGPLHF. CDR3 sequence (DNA): TGTGCCAGCAGTGAAGCGGACGGACCCCTCCACTTT.